This TCR beta chain was sequenced during a study of glioma-infiltrating T cells after dendritic cell vaccination. About the research overall: At biweekly intervals, patients got three intradermal dendritic cell vaccine injections. Regarding the study as a whole: Higher pretreatment TIL content predicted longer progression-free time and survival.

Remarks on this clone: Its specificity is unknown.

Primers: 60 V beta forward and 13 J beta reverse. The data were produced by immunoSEQ multiplex PCR, yet TCRdb's version contains in-frame clones alone and is incomplete. There are 49,000 or so clones in the sample; 85% occur only once, and 11% lies in the top ten. This CDR3 is built from 15 residues. Germline values: CDR1 GTSNPN, CDR2 SVGIG (reference sequence). The junction had 9 bases not matched to a gene; V was cut back by 5 bases and J by 3 bases. The chain combines TRBV30 with TRBJ2-3; 9 bases agree with TRBD1. The sequencing here drew on blood, taken before dendritic cell vaccination. This TCR was sampled from a human donor with glioblastoma. CDR3 bases: TGTGCCTGGCTACAGACAGGGGGAGAGACAGATACGCAGTATTTT. Translation: CAWLQTGGETDTQYF.